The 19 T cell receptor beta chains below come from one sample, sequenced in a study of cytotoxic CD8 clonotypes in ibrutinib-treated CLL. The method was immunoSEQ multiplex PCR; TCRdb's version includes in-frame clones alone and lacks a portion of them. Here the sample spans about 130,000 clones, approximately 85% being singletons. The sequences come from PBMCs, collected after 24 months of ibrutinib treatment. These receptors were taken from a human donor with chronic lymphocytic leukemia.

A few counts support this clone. The CDR3 DNA reads as TGCGCCAGCAGCCAAGATGGTGGAGGCGTCTATGGCTACACCTTC. It encodes CASSQDGGGVYGYTF. The chain links TRBV4-3 to TRBJ1-2, with D hard to call. Trimming removed 0 bases at V and 4 bases at J, with 12 bases between. Germline loops: CDR1 LGHNA, CDR2 YSLEER. The CDR3 length is 15 residues.

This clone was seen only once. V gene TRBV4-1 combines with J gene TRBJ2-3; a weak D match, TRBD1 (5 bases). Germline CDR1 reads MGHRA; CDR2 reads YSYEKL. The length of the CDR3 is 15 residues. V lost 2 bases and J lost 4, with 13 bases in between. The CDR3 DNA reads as TGCGCCAGCAGCCAACAGGGTACGCTACCAGATACGCAGTATTTT. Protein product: CASSQQGTLPDTQYF.

The CDR3 DNA follows: TGTGCCAGCAGCTTAGCACAGGGTTATGGCTACACCTTC. The encoded protein is CASSLAQGYGYTF. The chain combines TRBV7-8 with TRBJ1-2, with a weak D call TRBD1 (6 bases). V lost 0 bases to trimming and J lost 5 bases, with 7 bases between them. Germline CDR1 reads SGHVS; CDR2 reads FQNEAQ. The CDR3 sequence is 13 residues long.

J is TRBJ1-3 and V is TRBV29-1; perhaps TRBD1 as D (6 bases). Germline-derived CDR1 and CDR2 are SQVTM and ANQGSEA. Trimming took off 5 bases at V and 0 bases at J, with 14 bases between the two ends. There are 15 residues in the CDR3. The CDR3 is CSVWDTAISGNTIYF. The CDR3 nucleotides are TGCAGCGTTTGGGACACCGCGATCTCTGGAAACACCATATATTTT.

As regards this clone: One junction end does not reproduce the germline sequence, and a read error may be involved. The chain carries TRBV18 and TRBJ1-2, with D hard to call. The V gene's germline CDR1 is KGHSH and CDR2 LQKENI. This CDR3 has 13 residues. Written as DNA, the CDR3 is TGTGCCAGCTCACCAGGTAGCGGACGGGCTAACGTCTTC. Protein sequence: CASSPGSGRANVF.

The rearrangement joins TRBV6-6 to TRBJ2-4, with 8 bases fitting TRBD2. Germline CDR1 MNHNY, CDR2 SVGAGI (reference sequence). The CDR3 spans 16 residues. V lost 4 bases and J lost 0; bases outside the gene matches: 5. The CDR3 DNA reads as TGTGCCAGCAGTTCAGGGCGGGAGGCAGCCAAAAACATTCAGTACTTC. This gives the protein CASSSGREAAKNIQYF.

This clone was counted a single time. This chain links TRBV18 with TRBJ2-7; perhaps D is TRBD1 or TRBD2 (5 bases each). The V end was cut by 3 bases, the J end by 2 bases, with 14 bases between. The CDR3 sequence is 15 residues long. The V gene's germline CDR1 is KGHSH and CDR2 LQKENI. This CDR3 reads CASSPRGPGAYEQYF. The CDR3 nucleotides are TGTGCCAGCTCACCGAGGGGCCCCGGGGCCTACGAGCAGTACTTC.

The CDR3 DNA reads as TGTGCCAGCAGCTCGACAGGAACCAGTAAAGAGACCCAGTACTTC. It is translated as CASSSTGTSKETQYF. V and J are TRBV5-4 and TRBJ2-5; maybe TRBD1 (6 bases). The CDR3 covers 15 residues. Trimming pared 3 bases from V and 3 bases from J, leaving 15 bases between. Germline V CDR1 and CDR2: SGHNT, YYREEE (reference sequence).

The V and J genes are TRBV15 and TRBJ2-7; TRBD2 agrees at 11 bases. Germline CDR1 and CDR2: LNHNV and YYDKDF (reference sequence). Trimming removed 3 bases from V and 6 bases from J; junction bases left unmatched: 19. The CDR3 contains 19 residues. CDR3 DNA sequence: TGTGCCACCAGCAGCCAAACTAGCGGGAGTAGGACATTACCCCTCGAGCAGTACTTC. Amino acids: CATSSQTSGSRTLPLEQYF.

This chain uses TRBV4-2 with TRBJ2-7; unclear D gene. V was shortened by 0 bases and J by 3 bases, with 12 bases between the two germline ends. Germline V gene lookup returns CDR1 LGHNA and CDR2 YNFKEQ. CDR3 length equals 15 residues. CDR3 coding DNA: TGTGCCAGCAGCCAAGAAAGTGGATGGGACTACGAGCAGTACTTC. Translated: CASSQESGWDYEQYF.

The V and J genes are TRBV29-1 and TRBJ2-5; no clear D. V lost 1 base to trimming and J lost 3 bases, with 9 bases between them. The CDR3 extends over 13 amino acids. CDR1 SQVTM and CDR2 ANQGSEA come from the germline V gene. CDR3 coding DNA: TGCAGCGTTGAAGGGCCCAAAAAAGAGACCCAGTACTTC. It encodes CSVEGPKKETQYF.

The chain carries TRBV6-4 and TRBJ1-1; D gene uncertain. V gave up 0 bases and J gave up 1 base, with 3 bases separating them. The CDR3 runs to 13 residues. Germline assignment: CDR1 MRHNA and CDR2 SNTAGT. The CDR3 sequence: CASSDSWNTEAFF. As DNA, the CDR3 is TGTGCCAGCAGTGACTCCTGGAACACTGAAGCTTTCTTT.

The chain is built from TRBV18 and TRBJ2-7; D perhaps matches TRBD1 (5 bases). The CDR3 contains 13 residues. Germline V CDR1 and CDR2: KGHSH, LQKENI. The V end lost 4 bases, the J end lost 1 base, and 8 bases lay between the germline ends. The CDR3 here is CASSQQGSYEQYF. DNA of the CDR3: TGTGCCAGCTCACAGCAGGGTTCCTACGAGCAGTACTTC.

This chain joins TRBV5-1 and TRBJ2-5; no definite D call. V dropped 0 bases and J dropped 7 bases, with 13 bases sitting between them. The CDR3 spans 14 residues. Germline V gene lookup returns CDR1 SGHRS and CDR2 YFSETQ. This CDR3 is CASSLEGRPGTQYF. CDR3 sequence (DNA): TGCGCCAGCAGCTTGGAGGGCAGGCCAGGGACCCAGTACTTC. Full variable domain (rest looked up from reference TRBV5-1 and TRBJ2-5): KAGVTQTPRYLIKTRGQQVTLSCSPISGHRSVSWYQQTPGQGLQFLFEYFSETQRNKGNFPGRFSGRQFSNSRSEMNVSTLELGDSALYLCASSLEGRPGTQYFGPGTRLLVL.

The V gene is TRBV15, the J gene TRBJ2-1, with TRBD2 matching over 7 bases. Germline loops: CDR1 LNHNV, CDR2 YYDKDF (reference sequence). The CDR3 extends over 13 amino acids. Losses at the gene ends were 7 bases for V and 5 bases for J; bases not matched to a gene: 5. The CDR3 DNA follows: TGTGCCACCAAAGCGGGAAACAACAATGAGCAGTTCTTC. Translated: CATKAGNNNEQFF.

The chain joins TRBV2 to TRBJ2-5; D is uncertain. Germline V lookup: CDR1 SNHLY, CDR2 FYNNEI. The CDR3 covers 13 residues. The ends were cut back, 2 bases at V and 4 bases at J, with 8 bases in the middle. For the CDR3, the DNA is TGTGCCAGCAGTGAAAACCGTGGAGAGACCCAGTACTTC. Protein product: CASSENRGETQYF.

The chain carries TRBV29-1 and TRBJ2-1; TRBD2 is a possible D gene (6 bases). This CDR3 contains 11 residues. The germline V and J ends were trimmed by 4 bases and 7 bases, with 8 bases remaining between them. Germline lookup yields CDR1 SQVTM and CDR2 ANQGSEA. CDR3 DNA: TGCAGCGTTGGGGACTTTAATGAGCAGTTCTTC. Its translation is CSVGDFNEQFF.

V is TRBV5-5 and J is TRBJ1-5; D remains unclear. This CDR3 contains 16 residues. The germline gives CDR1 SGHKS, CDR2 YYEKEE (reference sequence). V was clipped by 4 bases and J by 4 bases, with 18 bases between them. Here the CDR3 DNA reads TGTGCCAGCAGCCCGAAAATCGAGGGTATGAATCAGCCCCAGCATTTT. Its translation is CASSPKIEGMNQPQHF.

CDR3 region: CASSQEYRGSYGYTF. The CDR3 DNA reads TGCGCCAGCAGCCAAGAGTACAGGGGTTCCTATGGCTACACCTTC. The chain carries TRBV4-1 and TRBJ1-2, with 7 bases that match TRBD1. The V gene end was trimmed by 0 bases and the J gene end by 4 bases; junction bases not matched to a gene: 5. CDR1 is MGHRA, CDR2 YSYEKL, per germline. CDR3 length: 15 residues.